A selection of T cell receptor beta chains follows, all from one sample in a study of cytomegalovirus exposure and HLA in healthy donors. Data came from immunoSEQ multiplex PCR; TCRdb stores just in-frame clones and leaves some out. The sample has about 160,000 clones, less than 90% seen once; the top ten hold around 5.8%. Material for sequencing was PBMCs. Receptors were obtained from a male donor in good health and CMV-seropositive. The CDR3 runs from the conserved cysteine through the conserved F or W. The order of the fields is D gene, J gene, clone size, V gene, CDR3 DNA, CDR3 protein. A D gene is named only where the DNA matches it firmly. Expanded clones get a size class; other rows say once, few or many, or leave the size out.

D: NA; J: TRBJ2-6; size: NA; V: TRBV5-1; DNA: TGCGCCAGCAGCTTGGATGGACTTTTGGGCTCTGGGGCCAACGTCCTGACTTTC; CDR3: CASSLDGLLGSGANVLTF
D: TRBD1; J: TRBJ1-5; size: NA; V: TRBV30; DNA: TGTGCCTGGGGACAGGGTTTACAGCCCCAGCATTTT; CDR3: CAWGQGLQPQHF
D: TRBD2; J: TRBJ2-3; size: NA; V: TRBV30; DNA: TGTGCCTGGACGCTAGCGGATGTCCCAGATACGCAGTATTTT; CDR3: CAWTLADVPDTQYF
D: TRBD2; J: TRBJ2-3; size: NA; V: TRBV28; DNA: TGTGCCAGCAGTTCCTCGACTAGCGGGTTCACAGATACGCAGTATTTT; CDR3: CASSSSTSGFTDTQYF
D: TRBD1; J: TRBJ2-3; size: NA; V: TRBV11-2; DNA: TGTGCCAGCAGCCTAGGGGGCCAGGGTAGCACAGATACGCAGTATTTT; CDR3: CASSLGGQGSTDTQYF
D: NA; J: TRBJ2-7; size: NA; V: TRBV13; DNA: TGTGCCAGCAGCTCCACCGGGACTGGATACGTGCAGTACTTC; CDR3: CASSSTGTGYVQYF
D: TRBD2; J: TRBJ2-7; size: NA; V: TRBV6-6; DNA: TGTGCCAGCATTCCTAGCGGGAGCCACGAGCAGTACTTC; CDR3: CASIPSGSHEQYF
D: TRBD1; J: TRBJ1-5; size: NA; V: TRBV5-1; DNA: TGCGCCAGCAGCTTGGGACCCGTGACAGGGGAGGGCAATCAGCCCCAGCATTTT; CDR3: CASSLGPVTGEGNQPQHF
D: TRBD2; J: TRBJ2-7; size: NA; V: TRBV5-1; DNA: TGCGCCAGCAGCTTGGTACTAGCGGGCTCCTACGAGCAGTACTTC; CDR3: CASSLVLAGSYEQYF
D: TRBD2; J: TRBJ2-3; size: NA; V: TRBV5-1; DNA: TGCGCCAGCAGCTCCGGACTAGCGGCCCCAGATACGCAGTATTTT; CDR3: CASSSGLAAPDTQYF
D: NA; J: TRBJ1-3; size: NA; V: TRBV4-3; DNA: TGCGCCAGCAGCCAAGAGGACTCCCCCAGTGGAAACACCATATATTTT; CDR3: CASSQEDSPSGNTIYF
D: NA; J: TRBJ2-7; size: NA; V: TRBV13; DNA: TGTGCCAGCAGCTTGGAGACAGGTTCCTACGAGCAGTACTTC; CDR3: CASSLETGSYEQYF
D: NA; J: TRBJ2-7; size: NA; V: TRBV5-4; DNA: TGTGCCAGCAGCCTCGGACAGTCCTACGAGCAGTACTTC; CDR3: CASSLGQSYEQYF
D: TRBD2; J: TRBJ2-3; size: NA; V: TRBV5-3; DNA: TGTGCCAGAAGCGGGACTAAGACTAGCGGGAGGAGCACAGATACGCAGTATTTT; CDR3: CARSGTKTSGRSTDTQYF
D: NA; J: TRBJ1-2; size: NA; V: TRBV7-9; DNA: TGTGCCAGCAGCCAAGAGGCGTCGGGTGGCTACACCTTC; CDR3: CASSQEASGGYTF
D: NA; J: TRBJ1-6; size: NA; V: TRBV6-6; DNA: TGTGCCAGCAGTGACAACAGGGAGAATTCACCCCTCCACTTT; CDR3: CASSDNRENSPLHF
D: NA; J: TRBJ1-2; size: NA; V: TRBV30; DNA: TGTGCCTGGAATAGGGAGGGGAACTATGGCTACACCTTC; CDR3: CAWNREGNYGYTF
D: TRBD1; J: TRBJ1-1; size: NA; V: TRBV13; DNA: TGTGCCAGCAGCAATCACAGGGGACTGAACACTGAAGCTTTCTTT; CDR3: CASSNHRGLNTEAFF
D: TRBD2; J: TRBJ2-4; size: NA; V: TRBV30; DNA: TGTGCCTGGAAGGAGCGGGGTATCAAAAACATTCAGTACTTC; CDR3: CAWKERGIKNIQYF
D: TRBD2; J: TRBJ2-3; size: NA; V: TRBV2; DNA: TGTGCCAGCAGTGAAGGGGAGGGGCCTAGCACAGATACGCAGTATTTT; CDR3: CASSEGEGPSTDTQYF
D: NA; J: TRBJ2-1; size: NA; V: TRBV15; DNA: TGTGCCACCAGCAGAGAAGGAGCTCAGTTCAATGAGCAGTTCTTC; CDR3: CATSREGAQFNEQFF
D: TRBD2; J: TRBJ2-2; size: NA; V: TRBV7-9; DNA: TGTTCCAGCAGCCCAAGTCGCCGGGAGGGCGGTACCGGGGAGCTGTTTTTT; CDR3: CSSSPSRREGGTGELFF
D: NA; J: TRBJ1-5; size: NA; V: TRBV19; DNA: TGTGCCAGTAGTTACCTCGACAGGAATAGCAATCAGCCCCAGCATTTT; CDR3: CASSYLDRNSNQPQHF
D: TRBD1; J: TRBJ1-1; size: NA; V: TRBV13; DNA: TGTGCCAGCAGCTCCTACAGGGGAGACACTGAAGCTTTCTTT; CDR3: CASSSYRGDTEAFF
D: NA; J: TRBJ2-1; size: NA; V: TRBV6-5; DNA: TGTGCCTCGATGCGGGACAGTCCGGGGACTCCGAAGTCGTTCTTC; CDR3: CASMRDSPGTPKSFF
D: TRBD1; J: TRBJ2-2; size: NA; V: TRBV27; DNA: TGTGCCAGCAGTTTTAAACAGGGGGCGAACACCGGGGAGCTGTTTTTT; CDR3: CASSFKQGANTGELFF
D: NA; J: TRBJ2-7; size: NA; V: TRBV29-1; DNA: TGCAGCGTTGAGGGGGGAACCTACGAGCAGTACTTC; CDR3: CSVEGGTYEQYF
D: TRBD2; J: TRBJ2-7; size: NA; V: TRBV19; DNA: TGTGCCAGTAGTATAGAGACTAGCGGGGGCCGGGCGCAGTACTTC; CDR3: CASSIETSGGRAQYF
D: TRBD2; J: TRBJ2-5; size: few; V: TRBV18; DNA: TGTGCCAGCTCACCAATAGCGGGAGTTAGGGAGACCCAGTACTTC; CDR3: CASSPIAGVRETQYF
D: TRBD1; J: TRBJ2-5; size: few; V: TRBV11-3; DNA: TGTGCCAGCAGTTCGACAGGGGTTCTAGAGACCCAGTACTTC; CDR3: CASSSTGVLETQYF
D: NA; J: TRBJ2-7; size: NA; V: TRBV4-1; DNA: TGCGCCAGCAGCGGTGGGCACTACGAGCAGTACTTC; CDR3: CASSGGHYEQYF
D: NA; J: TRBJ2-2; size: few; V: TRBV6-5; DNA: TGTGCCAGCAGTCTTGGCACAGTTTACACCGGGGAGCTGTTTTTT; CDR3: CASSLGTVYTGELFF
D: NA; J: TRBJ1-1; size: few; V: TRBV4-1; DNA: TGCGCCAGTCGGGGTCTCGAAGCTTTCTTT; CDR3: CASRGLEAFF
D: NA; J: TRBJ2-1; size: many; V: TRBV6-4; DNA: TGTGCCAGCAGTTCAGCGGAATACAATGAGCAGTTCTTC; CDR3: CASSSAEYNEQFF
D: NA; J: TRBJ2-2; size: NA; V: TRBV7-2; DNA: TGTGCCAGCAGCTTACGGGGGACAGATACCGGGGAGCTGTTTTTT; CDR3: CASSLRGTDTGELFF
D: TRBD1; J: TRBJ2-7; size: NA; V: TRBV13; DNA: TGTGCCAGCAGCTTCCCGGGACAGGGCCGCTACGAGCAGTACTTC; CDR3: CASSFPGQGRYEQYF
D: NA; J: TRBJ1-1; size: NA; V: TRBV28; DNA: TGTGCCAGCAGAGAAGGGAGGGCTGAAGCTTTCTTT; CDR3: CASREGRAEAFF
D: TRBD1; J: TRBJ2-7; size: once; V: TRBV25-1; DNA: TGTGCCAGCAGTGAACTGAGCGACAGGGACGTCAACGAGCAGTACTTC; CDR3: CASSELSDRDVNEQYF